These 32 T cell receptor beta chains share one sample of origin, sequenced in a study of blood T cell repertoires in COVID-19. Repertoires were generated with immunoSEQ multiplex PCR, while TCRdb's copy carries only in-frame clones and drops some. The sample carries more than 70,000 clones, about 93% recorded once. Specimen: peripheral blood. The receptors derive from a woman in her fifties or sixties in a cohort sampled during active COVID-19.

V is TRBV5-4 and J is TRBJ2-3; 9 positions agree with TRBD2. The CDR3 totals 16 residues. V lost 4 bases and J lost 2; bases outside the gene matches: 8. Germline V lookup: CDR1 SGHNT, CDR2 YYREEE (reference sequence). CDR3 coding DNA: TGTGCCAGCAGCGAGCCCGGGACTAGCTTCACAGATACGCAGTATTTT. Translation gives CASSEPGTSFTDTQYF.

The chain uses TRBV19 and TRBJ2-7; maybe TRBD1 (6 bases). Germline values: CDR1 LNHDA, CDR2 SQIVND (reference sequence). The CDR3 is 14 amino acids. V lost 6 bases to trimming and J lost 6 bases, with 18 bases between them. The CDR3 reads CASRIRQESSEQYF. CDR3 nucleotide sequence: TGTGCCAGTAGGATTAGACAGGAATCTTCCGAGCAGTACTTC. Looking up the rest from reference TRBV19 and TRBJ2-7 gives the full variable domain: DGGITQSPKYLFRKEGQNVTLSCEQNLNHDAMYWYRQDPGQGLRLIYYSQIVNDFQKGDIAEGYSVSREKKESFPLTVTSAQKNPTAFYLCASRIRQESSEQYFGPGTRLTVT.

The chain has TRBV2 and TRBJ2-1; D gene unclear. Germline assignment: CDR1 SNHLY and CDR2 FYNNEI. Trimming pared 7 bases from V and 5 bases from J, leaving 12 bases between. The CDR3 length is 13 residues. The CDR3 DNA reads TGTGCCAGCAATACCCGGGTTCACAATGAGCAGTTCTTC. Protein sequence: CASNTRVHNEQFF. The whole variable domain, remainder taken from reference TRBV2 and TRBJ2-1, is EPEVTQTPSHQVTQMGQEVILRCVPISNHLYFYWYRQILGQKVEFLVSFYNNEISEKSEIFDDQFSVERPDGSNFTLKIRSTKLEDSAMYFCASNTRVHNEQFFGPGTRLTVL.

This sequence joins TRBV28 and TRBJ1-4; D is ambiguous. The CDR3 is made up of 13 amino acids. From germline, CDR1 is MDHEN and CDR2 SYDVKM. V was cut by 5 bases and J by 8 bases, with 12 bases left in between. Here the CDR3 DNA reads TGTGCCAGCAGTGTAGGGAGGGAGGAAAAACTGTTTTTT. It translates to CASSVGREEKLFF.

The chain employs TRBV6-5 and TRBJ1-1; possible D gene TRBD1, 5 bases. The CDR3 sequence is 14 residues long. From germline, CDR1 is MNHEY and CDR2 SVGAGI. Trimming took off 6 bases at V and 4 bases at J, with 15 bases between the two ends. The CDR3 region is CASSPGGVATEAFF. DNA of the CDR3: TGTGCCAGCAGCCCCGGGGGAGTTGCCACTGAAGCTTTCTTT.

V and J are TRBV5-1 and TRBJ1-3; the D gene is possibly TRBD1 (5 bases). Germline V gives CDR1 SGHRS, CDR2 YFSETQ. CDR3 length: 17 amino acids. V was clipped by 4 bases and J by 1 base, with 18 bases between them. CDR3 nucleotides: TGCGCCAGCAGCGGGGGGAGCCCCGGCCCTTCTGGAAACACCATATATTTT. The encoded protein is CASSGGSPGPSGNTIYF.

J is TRBJ2-3 and V is TRBV21-1; the table calls TRBD1, which could not be checked here. TRBV21-1 is listed as a pseudogene. This CDR3 has 18 amino acids. Here the CDR3 DNA reads TGTGCCAGCATACACCGGGACAGGGGCCCGGCGCACACAGATACGCAGTATTTT. Its protein is CASIHRDRGPAHTDTQYF.

This clone was seen once. V usage is TRBV7-8 and J usage is TRBJ2-1; 15 positions agree with TRBD2. CDR3 size: 19 residues. Germline trimming cut 2 bases from V and 3 bases from J; bases unmatched to any gene: 8. Per the germline V gene, CDR1 is SGHVS and CDR2 is FQNEAQ. DNA for the CDR3: TGTGCCAGCAGCTTATCACGGACTAGCGGGAGGGCCTTCTACAATGAGCAGTTCTTC. Its translation is CASSLSRTSGRAFYNEQFF.

This clone was recorded only once. The V call is TRBV14, the J call TRBJ1-2; TRBD1 is a possible D gene (6 bases). Germline V gives CDR1 SGHDN, CDR2 FVKESK. Between the trimmed V and J ends, which lost 1 base and 1 base, there was a span of 10 bases. The CDR3 is made up of 15 amino acids. The chain's CDR3 is CASSQGRDNNYGYTF. The CDR3 DNA is TGTGCCAGCAGCCAAGGCAGGGACAATAACTATGGCTACACCTTC.

This chain connects TRBV7-8 to TRBJ2-5; the D gene is possibly TRBD2 (6 bases). The CDR3 has 15 amino acids. Germline CDR1 SGHVS, CDR2 FQNEAQ. Trimming removed 5 bases at V and 3 bases at J, with 16 bases between. Here the CDR3 reads CASSLQIGGEETQYF. As DNA, the CDR3 is TGTGCCAGCAGCCTCCAGATAGGAGGGGAAGAGACCCAGTACTTC.

In nucleotides, the CDR3 is TGTGCCAGCTCACCACCGGGCCCGGACTACGAGCAGTACTTC. Translation gives CASSPPGPDYEQYF. J is TRBJ2-7 and V is TRBV18; D remains ambiguous. Trimming removed 0 bases from V and 3 bases from J, with 9 bases in between. This CDR3 is 14 amino acids long. The germline CDR1 and CDR2 sequences are KGHSH and LQKENI.

The V and J genes are TRBV30 and TRBJ2-1; TRBD1 agrees at 7 bases. This CDR3 region has 14 residues. Germline loops: CDR1 GTSNPN, CDR2 SVGIG (reference sequence). V was pared by 1 base and J by 4 bases, with 4 bases of the junction left unmatched. The CDR3, as DNA: TGTGCCTGGAGTGACAGGGGATTATACAATGAGCAGTTCTTC. This codes for CAWSDRGLYNEQFF.

The chain is built from TRBV11-2 and TRBJ1-2; D is possibly TRBD1 (6 bases). Germline V gene data show CDR1 as SGHAT and CDR2 as FQNNGV. The CDR3 runs to 15 residues. Trimming shortened V by 0 bases and J by 4 bases, and 12 bases separated the two germline ends. The CDR3, as DNA: TGTGCCAGCAGCTTAGATTTCGGGACACCCTATGGCTACACCTTC. It specifies CASSLDFGTPYGYTF.

The rearrangement links TRBV19 to TRBJ1-4; TRBD1 matches at 7 bases. In germline, CDR1 is LNHDA, CDR2 SQIVND (reference sequence). The CDR3 is 15 amino acids. J lost 5 bases, V lost 8 bases, and 11 bases had no gene match. CDR3 amino acids: CASSSPGTDNEKLFF. The CDR3 nucleotides are TGTGCCAGTTCCTCCCCCGGGACAGACAATGAAAAACTGTTTTTT.

V is TRBV7-8 and J is TRBJ2-1; tentative D call: TRBD2 (7 bases). The CDR3 loop spans 14 amino acids. Trimming left V 6 bases short and J 6 bases short, with 15 bases between. Per germline, CDR1 SGHVS and CDR2 FQNEAQ. Here the CDR3 reads CASSLEGGGNEQFF. The DNA of the CDR3 is TGTGCCAGCAGTCTAGAGGGAGGGGGCAATGAGCAGTTCTTC.

In regard to this clone: Germline and junction disagree at one end, which may indicate a read error. The J gene is TRBJ2-5, the V gene TRBV7-7; the D gene is possibly TRBD1 (6 bases). The germline V gene has CDR1 SSHAT and CDR2 FNYEAQ (reference sequence). The CDR3 has 14 residues. Here the CDR3 DNA reads TGTGCTAGCAGCTCCACAGGGTTTGGAGAGACCCAGTACTTC. Amino acid sequence: CASSSTGFGETQYF.

The chain recombines TRBV20-1 with TRBJ2-7, with TRBD2 as a possible D gene (7 bases). The CDR3 has 15 amino acids. Germline assignment: CDR1 DFQATT and CDR2 SNEGSKA (reference sequence). Trimming took 3 bases from V and 6 from J, leaving 21 bases between them. The CDR3 coding sequence is TGCAGTGCTAGTAGTCTTGTTGGGGGGGCATTCGAGCAGTACTTC. Protein sequence: CSASSLVGGAFEQYF.

V is TRBV7-3 and J is TRBJ2-3; D gene ambiguous. CDR3 length equals 13 residues. Trimming left V 6 bases short and J 10 bases short, with 17 bases between. Germline CDR1 and CDR2: SGHTA and FQGTGA. CDR3 sequence reads: CASSLAAEHSQYF. The CDR3 region has the DNA TGTGCCAGCAGTCTTGCTGCGGAGCACTCGCAGTATTTT.

The CDR3 loop is CAWSPLSDTQYF. CDR3 bases: TGTGCCTGGAGTCCCCTTTCGGATACGCAGTATTTT. The chain links TRBV30 to TRBJ2-3; no reliable D call. The CDR3 contains 12 residues. Trimming took off 2 bases at V and 6 bases at J, with 9 bases between the two ends. Germline-derived CDR1 and CDR2 are GTSNPN and SVGIG (reference sequence). Together with reference TRBV30 and TRBJ2-3, the CDR3 gives the full variable domain: SQTIHQWPATLVQPVGSPLSLECTVEGTSNPNLYWYRQAAGRGLQLLFYSVGIGQISSEVPQNLSASRPQDRQFILSSKKLLLSDSGFYLCAWSPLSDTQYFGPGTRLTVL.

The chain carries TRBV6-5 and TRBJ1-3, with D perhaps matching TRBD1 (5 bases). The ends were cut back, 6 bases at V and 4 bases at J, with 10 bases in the middle. The CDR3 length is 13 residues. Germline CDR1 and CDR2: MNHEY and SVGAGI. This CDR3 is CASREGRGNTIYF. The CDR3 region has the DNA TGTGCCAGCAGGGAGGGGCGAGGAAACACCATATATTTT.

The chain joins TRBV18 to TRBJ2-2; TRBD1 agrees at 7 bases. Germline CDR1 KGHSH, CDR2 LQKENI. V was clipped by 5 bases and J by 2 bases; unmatched bases: 5. The CDR3 loop spans 15 amino acids. The CDR3 nucleotides read TGTGCCAGCTCAGTCCGGACAGGCAACACCGGGGAGCTGTTTTTT. It codes for CASSVRTGNTGELFF.

The chain has TRBV9 and TRBJ2-1; D is ambiguous. CDR1 and CDR2 (germline): SGDLS, YYNGEE. V gave up 4 bases and J gave up 0 bases, with 17 bases separating them. The CDR3 loop spans 17 amino acids. The CDR3 here is CASSPRILDSSYNEQFF. The CDR3 DNA is TGTGCCAGCAGCCCACGTATTCTTGATAGCTCCTACAATGAGCAGTTCTTC.

V gene TRBV28 combines with J gene TRBJ2-1; 8 bases map to TRBD2. CDR3 length: 14 amino acids. CDR1 and CDR2 (germline): MDHEN, SYDVKM. V trimming: 6 bases; J trimming: 6 bases; junction bases outside the gene matches: 7. Here the CDR3 DNA reads TGTGCCAGCAGGTCAGCGGGAGTAGTCAATGAGCAGTTCTTC. It specifies CASRSAGVVNEQFF.

V is TRBV2 and J is TRBJ2-1; the match to TRBD1 covers 12 bases. CDR1 and CDR2 from the germline V gene are SNHLY and FYNNEI. The CDR3 runs to 22 residues. Unmatched junction bases numbered 23, after V lost 5 bases and J lost 3 bases. CDR3 nucleotide sequence: TGTGCCAGCAGTCCAAGGCGAGATCAGTGGACGGGACAGGGGGCTGTCTACAATGAGCAGTTCTTC. Translating gives CASSPRRDQWTGQGAVYNEQFF.

V usage is TRBV6-7 and J usage is TRBJ2-3; 9 nucleotides align to TRBD2. TRBV6-7 is an open reading frame, and its role is uncertain. The CDR3 consists of 15 residues. The V and J ends lost 4 bases and 3 bases, in that order; junction bases with no gene match: 5. CDR3 region: CASSSGLATTDTQYF. In nucleotides, the CDR3 is TGTGCCAGCAGTTCGGGACTAGCAACAACAGATACGCAGTATTTT.

The chain carries TRBV5-1 and TRBJ2-3, with TRBD1 matching 10 bases. This CDR3 comprises 16 residues. CDR1 is SGHRS, CDR2 YFSETQ, per germline. V was pared by 2 bases and J by 6 bases, with 9 bases of the junction left unmatched. DNA for the CDR3: TGCGCCAGCAGCTTCACGGACAGGGGGAACATGGATACGCAGTATTTT. It translates to CASSFTDRGNMDTQYF. Together with reference TRBV5-1 and TRBJ2-3, the CDR3 gives the full variable domain: KAGVTQTPRYLIKTRGQQVTLSCSPISGHRSVSWYQQTPGQGLQFLFEYFSETQRNKGNFPGRFSGRQFSNSRSEMNVSTLELGDSALYLCASSFTDRGNMDTQYFGPGTRLTVL.

The chain is built from TRBV5-1 and TRBJ2-1; 7 bases map to TRBD1. The CDR3 runs to 16 residues. CDR1 is SGHRS, CDR2 YFSETQ, per germline. Unmatched junction bases numbered 11, after V lost 3 bases and J lost 5 bases. The DNA for the CDR3 is TGCGCCAGCAGCTCGCAGACAGGGATAACTAACAATGAGCAGTTCTTC. It encodes CASSSQTGITNNEQFF. Combining the CDR3 with reference TRBV5-1 and TRBJ2-1 gives the whole variable domain KAGVTQTPRYLIKTRGQQVTLSCSPISGHRSVSWYQQTPGQGLQFLFEYFSETQRNKGNFPGRFSGRQFSNSRSEMNVSTLELGDSALYLCASSSQTGITNNEQFFGPGTRLTVL.

The chain joins TRBV12-5 to TRBJ1-5; no reliable D call. Trimming shortened V by 4 bases and J by 5 bases, and 12 bases separated the two germline ends. There are 14 residues in the CDR3. Germline-derived CDR1 and CDR2 are LGHNT and FRNRAP. The DNA of the CDR3 is TGTGCTAGTGGTTCCACCCGCCCAGATCAGCCCCAGCATTTT. This encodes CASGSTRPDQPQHF.

The genes are TRBV11-2 and TRBJ2-7; possibly TRBD2 for D (5 bases). This CDR3 has 16 residues. The V and J ends lost 5 bases and 0 bases respectively, with 17 bases between them. CDR1 and CDR2 (germline): SGHAT, FQNNGV. CDR3 DNA sequence: TGTGCCAGCAGCCCTCAAGGATTAGCGAACTCCTACGAGCAGTACTTC. Translated: CASSPQGLANSYEQYF.

The rearrangement joins TRBV7-3 to TRBJ2-3; TRBD2 matches at 9 bases. The CDR3 length is 15 residues. The V and J ends lost 5 bases and 2 bases, in that order; junction bases with no gene match: 5. CDR1 is SGHTA and CDR2 is FQGTGA in the germline V gene. CDR3 residues: CASSPTGLATDTQYF. As DNA, the CDR3 is TGTGCCAGCAGCCCAACGGGACTAGCCACAGATACGCAGTATTTT.

The chain recombines TRBV6-5 with TRBJ2-3, with no clear D. The V gene lost 6 bases and the J gene lost 7 bases, with 8 bases spanning the gap. Germline-derived CDR1 and CDR2 are MNHEY and SVGAGI. This CDR3 spans 11 amino acids. The CDR3: CASRSLNTQYF. The CDR3 nucleotides are TGTGCCAGCAGATCTTTAAATACGCAGTATTTT.

The chain uses TRBV5-1 and TRBJ2-1; TRBD2 might be the D (5 bases). This CDR3 is 15 amino acids long. Trimming removed 0 bases from V and 0 bases from J, with 7 bases in between. The germline CDR1 and CDR2 sequences are SGHRS and YFSETQ. CDR3 sequence reads: CASSLVATSYNEQFF. DNA of the CDR3: TGCGCCAGCAGCTTGGTAGCGACCTCCTACAATGAGCAGTTCTTC.